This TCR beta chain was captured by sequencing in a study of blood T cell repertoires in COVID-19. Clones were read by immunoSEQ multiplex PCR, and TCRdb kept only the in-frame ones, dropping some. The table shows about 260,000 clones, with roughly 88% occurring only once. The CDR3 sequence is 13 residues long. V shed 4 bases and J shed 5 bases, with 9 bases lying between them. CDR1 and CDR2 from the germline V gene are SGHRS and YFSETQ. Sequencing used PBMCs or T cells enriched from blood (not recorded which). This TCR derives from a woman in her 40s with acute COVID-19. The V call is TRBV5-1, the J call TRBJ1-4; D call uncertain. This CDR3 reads CASSRGGNEKLFF. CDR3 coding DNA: TGCGCCAGCAGCCGCGGCGGGAATGAAAAACTGTTTTTT.